What follows are 2 T cell receptor beta chains derived from one specimen sequenced in a study of CD8 T cells in ankylosing spondylitis. Each CDR3 protein gets one entry after TCRdb re-called the 5' RACE reads with MiXCR. The sample holds around 440,000 distinct CDR3 sequences, 15% to 20% seen once. Their recognized antigens are unknown. Points from the study as a whole: What appeared characteristic of ankylosing spondylitis blood was a TCR beta motif of under 10 highly homologous variants.

Sequenced material: blood, either unsorted or a sorted T cell fraction (not recorded which). These receptors originate from a male donor with ankylosing spondylitis.

The chain links TRBV29-1 to TRBJ2-7; TRBD2 agrees at 10 bases. The CDR3 runs 15 residues. J lost 3 bases, V lost 0 bases, and 5 bases had no gene match. Germline CDR1 reads SQVTM; CDR2 reads ANQGSEA. This CDR3 reads CSVEDPSGGHYEQYF. The CDR3 nucleotides are TGCAGCGTTGAAGACCCTAGCGGGGGTCACTACGAGCAGTACTTC.

The chain carries TRBV7-2 and TRBJ2-1; 11 bases line up with TRBD2. V lost 4 bases and J lost 6; bases outside the gene matches: 11. CDR3 length equals 17 residues. From germline, CDR1 is SGHTA and CDR2 FQGNSA. The CDR3 bases are TGTGCCAGCAGCTCTCCACGACTAGCGGGAACAAGCAATGAGCAGTTCTTC. It translates to CASSSPRLAGTSNEQFF. Complete variable domain (other parts from reference TRBV7-2 and TRBJ2-1): GAGVSQSPSNKVTEKGKDVELRCDPISGHTALYWYRQSLGQGLEFLIYFQGNSAPDKSGLPSDRFSAERTGGSVSTLTIQRTQQEDSAVYLCASSSPRLAGTSNEQFFGPGTRLTVL.